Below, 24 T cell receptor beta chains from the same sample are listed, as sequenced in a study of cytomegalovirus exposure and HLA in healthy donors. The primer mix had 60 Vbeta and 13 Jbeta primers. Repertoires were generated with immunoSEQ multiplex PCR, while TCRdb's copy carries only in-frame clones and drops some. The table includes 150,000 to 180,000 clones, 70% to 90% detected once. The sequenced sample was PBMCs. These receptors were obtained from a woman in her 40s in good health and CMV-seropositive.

The CDR3, as DNA: TGTGCCAGCAGCCCCACGATCGAGGGCTCTGGAAACACCATATATTTT. It translates to CASSPTIEGSGNTIYF. The rearrangement links TRBV9 to TRBJ1-3, with D hard to call. V was pared by 4 bases and J by 0 bases, with 14 bases between. This CDR3 contains 16 residues. The germline CDR1 and CDR2 sequences are SGDLS and YYNGEE.

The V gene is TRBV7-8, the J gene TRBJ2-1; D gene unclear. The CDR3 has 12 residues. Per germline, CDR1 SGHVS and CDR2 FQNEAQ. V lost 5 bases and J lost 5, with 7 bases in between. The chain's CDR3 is CASSPRDNEQFF. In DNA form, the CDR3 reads TGTGCCAGCAGCCCCCGAGACAATGAGCAGTTCTTC.

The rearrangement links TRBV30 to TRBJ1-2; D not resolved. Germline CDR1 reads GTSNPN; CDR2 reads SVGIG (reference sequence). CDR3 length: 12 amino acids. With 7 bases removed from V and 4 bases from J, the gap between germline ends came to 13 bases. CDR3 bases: TGTGCCTTGGAGAGGCTACCCTATGGCTACACCTTC. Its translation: CALERLPYGYTF. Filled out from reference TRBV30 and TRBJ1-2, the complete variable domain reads SQTIHQWPATLVQPVGSPLSLECTVEGTSNPNLYWYRQAAGRGLQLLFYSVGIGQISSEVPQNLSASRPQDRQFILSSKKLLLSDSGFYLCALERLPYGYTFGSGTRLTVV.

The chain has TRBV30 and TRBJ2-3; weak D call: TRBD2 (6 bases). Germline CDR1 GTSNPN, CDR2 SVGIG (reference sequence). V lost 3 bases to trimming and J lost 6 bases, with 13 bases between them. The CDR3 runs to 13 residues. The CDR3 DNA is TGTGCCTGGAGGGGTGTTCTAGCGGATACGCAGTATTTT. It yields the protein CAWRGVLADTQYF.

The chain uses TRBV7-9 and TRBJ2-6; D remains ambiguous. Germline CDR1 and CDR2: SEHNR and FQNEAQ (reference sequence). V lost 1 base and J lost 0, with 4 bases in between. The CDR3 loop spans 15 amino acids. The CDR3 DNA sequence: TGTGCCAGCAGCTTAGGCAGCTCTGGGGCCAACGTCCTGACTTTC. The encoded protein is CASSLGSSGANVLTF.

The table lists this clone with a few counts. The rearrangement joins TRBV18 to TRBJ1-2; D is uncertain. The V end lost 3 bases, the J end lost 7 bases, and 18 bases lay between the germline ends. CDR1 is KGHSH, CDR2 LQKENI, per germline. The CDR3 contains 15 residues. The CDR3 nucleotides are TGTGCCAGCTCACCTTTAGATACTACCTCAATTGGCTACACCTTC. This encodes CASSPLDTTSIGYTF.

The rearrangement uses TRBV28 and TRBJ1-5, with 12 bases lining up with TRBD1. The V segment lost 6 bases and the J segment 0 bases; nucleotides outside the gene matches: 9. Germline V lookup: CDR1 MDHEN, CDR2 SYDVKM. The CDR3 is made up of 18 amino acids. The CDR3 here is CASRKGQGASNSNQPQHF. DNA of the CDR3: TGTGCCAGCAGGAAGGGACAGGGGGCTTCCAATAGCAATCAGCCCCAGCATTTT. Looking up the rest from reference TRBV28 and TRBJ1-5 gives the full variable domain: DVKVTQSSRYLVKRTGEKVFLECVQDMDHENMFWYRQDPGLGLRLIYFSYDVKMKEKGDIPEGYSVSREKKERFSLILESASTNQTSMYLCASRKGQGASNSNQPQHFGDGTRLSIL.

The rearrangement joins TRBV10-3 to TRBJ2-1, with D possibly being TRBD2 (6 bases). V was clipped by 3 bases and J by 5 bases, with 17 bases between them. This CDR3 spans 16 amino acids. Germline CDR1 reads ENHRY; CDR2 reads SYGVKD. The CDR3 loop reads CAISDLGGQGDNEQFF. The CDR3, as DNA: TGTGCCATCAGTGACCTGGGGGGTCAGGGCGACAATGAGCAGTTCTTC.

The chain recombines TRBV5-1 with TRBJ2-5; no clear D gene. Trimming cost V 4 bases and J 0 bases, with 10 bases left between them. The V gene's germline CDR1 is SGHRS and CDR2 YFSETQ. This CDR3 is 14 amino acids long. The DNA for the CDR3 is TGCGCCAGCAGCGGCGGAAGTAACCAAGAGACCCAGTACTTC. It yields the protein CASSGGSNQETQYF.

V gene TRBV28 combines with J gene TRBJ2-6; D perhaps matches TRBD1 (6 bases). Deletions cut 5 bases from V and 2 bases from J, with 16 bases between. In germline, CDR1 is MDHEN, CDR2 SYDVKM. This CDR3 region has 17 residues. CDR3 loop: CASSPGTPTPGANVLTF. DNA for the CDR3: TGTGCCAGCAGTCCCGGGACACCTACCCCTGGGGCCAACGTCCTGACTTTC.

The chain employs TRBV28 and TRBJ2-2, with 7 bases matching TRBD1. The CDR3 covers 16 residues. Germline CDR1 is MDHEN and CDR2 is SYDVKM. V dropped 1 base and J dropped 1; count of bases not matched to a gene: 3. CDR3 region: CASSLYAGGNTGELFF. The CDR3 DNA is TGTGCCAGCAGTTTATACGCAGGGGGGAACACCGGGGAGCTGTTTTTT. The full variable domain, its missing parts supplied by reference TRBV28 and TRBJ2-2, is DVKVTQSSRYLVKRTGEKVFLECVQDMDHENMFWYRQDPGLGLRLIYFSYDVKMKEKGDIPEGYSVSREKKERFSLILESASTNQTSMYLCASSLYAGGNTGELFFGEGSRLTVL.

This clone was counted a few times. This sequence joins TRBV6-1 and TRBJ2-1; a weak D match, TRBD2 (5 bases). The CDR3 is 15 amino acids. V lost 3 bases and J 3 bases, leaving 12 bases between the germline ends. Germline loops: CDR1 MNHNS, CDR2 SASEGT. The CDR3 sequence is CASSELPGDYNEQFF. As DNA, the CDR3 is TGTGCCAGCAGTGAGCTCCCCGGGGACTACAATGAGCAGTTCTTC.

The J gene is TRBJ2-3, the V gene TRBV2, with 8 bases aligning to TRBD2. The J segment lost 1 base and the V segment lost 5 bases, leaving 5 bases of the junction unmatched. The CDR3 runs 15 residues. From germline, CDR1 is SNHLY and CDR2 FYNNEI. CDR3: CASSRTSLGTDTQYF. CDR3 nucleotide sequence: TGTGCCAGCAGTCGGACTAGCCTTGGCACAGATACGCAGTATTTT.

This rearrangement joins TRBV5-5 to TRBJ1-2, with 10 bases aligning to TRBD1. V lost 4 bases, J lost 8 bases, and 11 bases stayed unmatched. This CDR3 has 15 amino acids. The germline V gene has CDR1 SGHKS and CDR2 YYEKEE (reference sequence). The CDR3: CASSQGQGGDSGYTF. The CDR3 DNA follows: TGTGCCAGCAGCCAAGGACAGGGGGGTGATTCGGGCTACACCTTC.

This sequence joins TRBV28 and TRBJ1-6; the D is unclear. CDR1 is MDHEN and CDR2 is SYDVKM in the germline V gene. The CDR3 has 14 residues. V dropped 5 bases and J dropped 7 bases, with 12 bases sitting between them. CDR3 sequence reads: CASSPSEWNSPLHF. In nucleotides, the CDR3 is TGTGCCAGCAGTCCCTCTGAGTGGAATTCACCCCTCCACTTT.

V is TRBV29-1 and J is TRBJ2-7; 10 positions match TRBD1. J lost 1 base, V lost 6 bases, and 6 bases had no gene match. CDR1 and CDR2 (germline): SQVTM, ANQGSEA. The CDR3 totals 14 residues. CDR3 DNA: TGCAGCGTGGCCCCGGGACAGGGGTCCTACGAGCAGTACTTC. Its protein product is CSVAPGQGSYEQYF.

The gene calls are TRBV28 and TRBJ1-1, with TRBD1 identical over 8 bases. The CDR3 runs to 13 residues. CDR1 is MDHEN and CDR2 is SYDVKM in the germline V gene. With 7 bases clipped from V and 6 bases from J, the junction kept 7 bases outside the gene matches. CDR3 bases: TGTGCCAGCACCGTACAGGGGGACCCTGAAGCTTTCTTT. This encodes CASTVQGDPEAFF.

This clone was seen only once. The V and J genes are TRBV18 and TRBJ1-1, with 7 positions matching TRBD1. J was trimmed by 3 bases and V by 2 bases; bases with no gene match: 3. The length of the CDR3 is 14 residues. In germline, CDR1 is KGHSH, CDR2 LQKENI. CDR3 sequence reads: CASSPRQGDTEAFF. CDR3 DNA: TGTGCCAGCTCACCAAGACAGGGAGACACTGAAGCTTTCTTT.

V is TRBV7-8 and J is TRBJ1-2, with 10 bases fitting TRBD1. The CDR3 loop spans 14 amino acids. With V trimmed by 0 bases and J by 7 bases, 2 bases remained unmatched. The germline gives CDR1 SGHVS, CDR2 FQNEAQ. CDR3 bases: TGTGCCAGCAGCTTAGCGGGGGACAGGGGTGGCTACACCTTC. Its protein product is CASSLAGDRGGYTF.

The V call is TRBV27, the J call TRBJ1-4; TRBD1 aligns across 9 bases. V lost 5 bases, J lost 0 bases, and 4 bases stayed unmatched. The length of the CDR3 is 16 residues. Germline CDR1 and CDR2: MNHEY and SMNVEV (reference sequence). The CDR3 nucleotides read TGTGCCAGCAGTCCAGGACAGGGGCCAACTAATGAAAAACTGTTTTTT. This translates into CASSPGQGPTNEKLFF.

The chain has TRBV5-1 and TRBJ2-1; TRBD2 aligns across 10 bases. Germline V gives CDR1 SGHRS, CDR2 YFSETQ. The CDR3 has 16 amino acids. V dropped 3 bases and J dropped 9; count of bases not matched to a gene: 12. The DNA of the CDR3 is TGCGCCAGCAGCTGGGGGCCTAGCGGGAGTATGGGTGAGCAGTTCTTC. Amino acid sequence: CASSWGPSGSMGEQFF.

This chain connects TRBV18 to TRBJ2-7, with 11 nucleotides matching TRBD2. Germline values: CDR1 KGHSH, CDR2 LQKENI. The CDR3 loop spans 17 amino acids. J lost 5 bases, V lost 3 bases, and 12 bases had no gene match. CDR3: CASSPSGTSGSPDEQYF. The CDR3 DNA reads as TGTGCCAGCTCACCGTCCGGGACTAGCGGCTCCCCGGACGAGCAGTACTTC.

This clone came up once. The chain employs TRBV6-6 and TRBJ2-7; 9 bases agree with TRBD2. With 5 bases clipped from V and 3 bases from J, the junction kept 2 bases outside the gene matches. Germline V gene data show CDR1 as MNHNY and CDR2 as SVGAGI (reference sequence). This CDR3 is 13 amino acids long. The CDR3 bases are TGTGCCAGCAGTGCGGGAGGGTTCTACGAGCAGTACTTC. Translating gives CASSAGGFYEQYF.

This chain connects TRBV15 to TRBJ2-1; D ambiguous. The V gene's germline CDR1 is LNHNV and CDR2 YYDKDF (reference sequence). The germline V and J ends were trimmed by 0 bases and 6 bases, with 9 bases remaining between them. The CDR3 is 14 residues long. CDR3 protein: CATSREGESNEQFF. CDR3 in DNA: TGTGCCACCAGCAGAGAAGGAGAGAGCAATGAGCAGTTCTTC.